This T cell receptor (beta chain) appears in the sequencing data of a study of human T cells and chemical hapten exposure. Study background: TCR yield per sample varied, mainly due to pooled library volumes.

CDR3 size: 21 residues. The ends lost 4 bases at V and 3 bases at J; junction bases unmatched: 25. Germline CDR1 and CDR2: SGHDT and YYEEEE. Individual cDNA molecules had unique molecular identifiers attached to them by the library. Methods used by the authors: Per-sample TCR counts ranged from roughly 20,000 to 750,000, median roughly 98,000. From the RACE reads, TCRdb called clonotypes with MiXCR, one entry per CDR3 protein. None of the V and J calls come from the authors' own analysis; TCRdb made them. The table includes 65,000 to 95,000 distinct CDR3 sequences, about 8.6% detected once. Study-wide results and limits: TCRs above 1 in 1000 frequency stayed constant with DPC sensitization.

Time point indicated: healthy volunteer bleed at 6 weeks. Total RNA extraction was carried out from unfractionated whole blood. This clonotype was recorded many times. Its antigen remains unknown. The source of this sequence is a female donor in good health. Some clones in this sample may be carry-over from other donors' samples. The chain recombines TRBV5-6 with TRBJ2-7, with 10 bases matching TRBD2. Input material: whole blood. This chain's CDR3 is CASSPLYPTFTNSGGNYEQYF. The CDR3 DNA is TGTGCCAGCAGCCCCCTCTACCCCACGTTTACTAATAGCGGGGGGAACTACGAGCAGTACTTC.